This entry features one T cell receptor beta chain sequence. Antigen specificity is unknown. Only in-frame clones appear in the TCRdb table, and some are missing; sequencing was by immunoSEQ multiplex PCR. The sample lists under 100,000 clones, 75% to 90% occurring once. The CDR3 is 14 amino acids. Germline V gene lookup returns CDR1 SGHKS and CDR2 YYEKEE (reference sequence). V was clipped by 3 bases and J by 7 bases; unmatched bases: 3. The record originates from a study of OX40 agonist ivuxolimab in advanced cancers. Background on the study: The study gave patients intravenous ivuxolimab at 0.01 to 10 mg/kg every 2 weeks. Patients achieving partial responses numbered three: one hepatocellular carcinoma case and two cutaneous melanoma cases. Whole-study findings and limits: In the 0.1-3.0 mg/kg groups, partial responders showed among the lowest expansion.

The receptor comes from an adult with an advanced solid tumor such as melanoma, head and neck, liver or kidney cancer. The rearrangement links TRBV5-5 to TRBJ1-4, with 10 bases matching TRBD1. Sequenced here: CD4+ or CD8+ T cells sorted from blood, sampled in a trial of the OX40 agonist ivuxolimab. The CDR3 bases are TGTGCCAGCAGCTCGACAGGGGGCGTTGAAAAACTGTTTTTT. Translating gives CASSSTGGVEKLFF.